This T cell receptor beta chain was identified during a study of neoadjuvant anti-PD-1 for oral cavity cancer. The wider study: Non-progressing patients received a fourth nivolumab dose near day 43, then surgery on days 50-56. Regarding the study as a whole: Higher pretreatment blood Treg/Th17 ratios correlated with higher pretreatment blood and lower post-treatment tumor TCRbeta clonality.

The V end lost 5 bases, the J end lost 7 bases, and 9 bases lay between the germline ends. Germline values: CDR1 MGHRA, CDR2 YSYEKL. The CDR3 consists of 13 residues. This clone occurred a few times. The antigen remains unidentified. Profiled with immunoSEQ multiplex PCR; TCRdb holds only in-frame clones, not every one. The sample contains 14,000 or so clones, less than 75% of which appear only once. The sample in question was PBMCs, obtained before nivolumab (anti-PD-1) treatment. The TCR sequence derives from a person aged 35-80 years with oral cavity squamous cell carcinoma. This rearrangement joins TRBV4-1 to TRBJ1-6, with a tentative D call TRBD1 (6 bases). The CDR3: CASSGRGNSPLHF. The CDR3 DNA sequence: TGCGCCAGCAGCGGGAGGGGGAATTCACCCCTCCACTTT.